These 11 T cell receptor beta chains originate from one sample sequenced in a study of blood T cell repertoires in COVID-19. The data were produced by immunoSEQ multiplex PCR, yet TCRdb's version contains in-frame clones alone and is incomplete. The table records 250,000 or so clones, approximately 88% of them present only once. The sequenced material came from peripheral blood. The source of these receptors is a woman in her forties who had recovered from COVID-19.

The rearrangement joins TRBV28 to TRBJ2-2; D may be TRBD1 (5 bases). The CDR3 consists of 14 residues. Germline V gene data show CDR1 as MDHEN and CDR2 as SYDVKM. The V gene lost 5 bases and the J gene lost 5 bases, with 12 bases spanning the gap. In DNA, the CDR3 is TGTGCCAGCAGTCAGCCGACAGATACCGGGGAGCTGTTTTTT. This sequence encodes CASSQPTDTGELFF.

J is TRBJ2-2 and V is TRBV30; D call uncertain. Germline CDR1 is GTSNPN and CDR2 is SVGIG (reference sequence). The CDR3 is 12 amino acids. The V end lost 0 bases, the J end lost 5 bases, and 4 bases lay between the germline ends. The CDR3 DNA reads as TGTGCCTGGAGTGTACGGACCGGGGAGCTGTTTTTT. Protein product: CAWSVRTGELFF.

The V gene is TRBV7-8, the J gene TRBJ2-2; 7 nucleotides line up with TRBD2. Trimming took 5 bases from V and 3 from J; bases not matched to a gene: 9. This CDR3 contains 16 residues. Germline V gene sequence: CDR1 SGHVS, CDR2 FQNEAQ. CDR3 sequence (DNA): TGTGCCAGCAGCCCGGGGGGTGGAGGATACACCGGGGAGCTGTTTTTT. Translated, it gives CASSPGGGGYTGELFF. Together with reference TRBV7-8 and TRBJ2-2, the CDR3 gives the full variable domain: GAGVSQSPRYKVAKRGQDVALRCDPISGHVSLFWYQQALGQGPEFLTYFQNEAQLDKSGLPSDRFFAERPEGSVSTLKIQRTQQEDSAVYLCASSPGGGGYTGELFFGEGSRLTVL.

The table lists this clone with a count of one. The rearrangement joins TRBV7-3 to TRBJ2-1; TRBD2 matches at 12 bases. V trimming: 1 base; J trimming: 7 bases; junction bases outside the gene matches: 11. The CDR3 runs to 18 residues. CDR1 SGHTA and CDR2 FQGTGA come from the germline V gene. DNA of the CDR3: TGTGCCAGCAGCTTAAAGGGCCAGGAGCTAGCGGGAGGGAATGAGCAGTTCTTC. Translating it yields CASSLKGQELAGGNEQFF.

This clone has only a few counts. The CDR3 nucleotides read TGTGCCAGCAGCTTAGGGGGACAGGCTAGGGTCCAGTACTTC. Protein: CASSLGGQARVQYF. The J gene is TRBJ2-5, the V gene TRBV7-3; 8 bases align to TRBD1. This CDR3 is 14 amino acids long. V dropped 2 bases and J dropped 10; count of bases not matched to a gene: 9. Germline V gives CDR1 SGHTA, CDR2 FQGTGA.

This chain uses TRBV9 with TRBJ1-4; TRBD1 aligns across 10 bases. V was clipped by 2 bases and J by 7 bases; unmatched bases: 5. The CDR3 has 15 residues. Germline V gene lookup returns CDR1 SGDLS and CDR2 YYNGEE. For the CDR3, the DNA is TGTGCCAGCAGCGTGCGGACAGGGGGAGGTGAAAAACTGTTTTTT. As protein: CASSVRTGGGEKLFF.

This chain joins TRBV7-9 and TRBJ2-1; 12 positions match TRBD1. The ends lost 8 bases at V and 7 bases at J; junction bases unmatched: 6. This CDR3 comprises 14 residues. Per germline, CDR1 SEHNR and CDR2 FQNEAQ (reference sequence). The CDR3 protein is CASPGQGADNEQFF. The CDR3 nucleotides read TGTGCCAGCCCGGGACAGGGGGCTGATAATGAGCAGTTCTTC.

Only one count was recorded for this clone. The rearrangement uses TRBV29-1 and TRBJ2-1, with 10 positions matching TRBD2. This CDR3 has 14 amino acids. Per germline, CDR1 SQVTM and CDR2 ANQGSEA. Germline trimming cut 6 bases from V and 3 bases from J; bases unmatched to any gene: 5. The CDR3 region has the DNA TGCAGCGTCGCTAGCGGGAGTCTCTACAATGAGCAGTTCTTC. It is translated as CSVASGSLYNEQFF.

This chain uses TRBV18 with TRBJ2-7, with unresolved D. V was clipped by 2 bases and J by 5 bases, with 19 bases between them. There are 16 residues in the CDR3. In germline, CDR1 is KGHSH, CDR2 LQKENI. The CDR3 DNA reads TGTGCCAGCTCACCAGGCATTCAGCGTGTGTTCAACGAGCAGTACTTC. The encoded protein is CASSPGIQRVFNEQYF.

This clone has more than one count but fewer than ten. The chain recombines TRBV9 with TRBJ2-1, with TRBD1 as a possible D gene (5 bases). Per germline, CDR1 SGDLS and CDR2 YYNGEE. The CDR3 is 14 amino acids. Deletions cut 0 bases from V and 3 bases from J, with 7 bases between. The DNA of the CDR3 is TGTGCCAGCAGCGTAGCCACAGGCTACAATGAGCAGTTCTTC. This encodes CASSVATGYNEQFF.

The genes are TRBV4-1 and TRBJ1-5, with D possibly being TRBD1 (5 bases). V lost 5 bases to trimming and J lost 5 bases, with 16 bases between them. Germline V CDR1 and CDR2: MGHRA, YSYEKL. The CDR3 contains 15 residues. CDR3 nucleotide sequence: TGCGCCAGCAGCACTACGGGGCGGGGAGATCAGCCCCAGCATTTT. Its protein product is CASSTTGRGDQPQHF.